Listed below are T cell receptor beta chains from one sample, sequenced in a study of cytomegalovirus exposure and HLA in healthy donors. The table came from immunoSEQ multiplex PCR; TCRdb's copy has only in-frame clones and leaves some out. The repertoire holds 170,000 or so clones, with approximately 81% as singletons. The sequencing sample was made of PBMCs. The receptor source for this set is a boy younger than 10 in good health and CMV-seronegative. The CDR3 runs from the conserved cysteine through the conserved F or W. Fields, in order: V gene, clone size, J gene, D gene, CDR3 DNA, CDR3 protein. D genes are given only for firm matches. Expanded clones get a size class; other rows say once, few or many, or leave the size out.

>TRBV10-3|.|TRBJ2-5|TRBD1
TGTGCCATCAGTCCTCCGGGACAGCAAGAGACCCAGTACTTC
CAISPPGQQETQYF
>TRBV7-6|.|TRBJ2-1|TRBD2
TGTGCCAGCAGCTTAGTAGGGACTAGCGGGAGGGGAGACAATGAGCAGTTCTTC
CASSLVGTSGRGDNEQFF
>TRBV5-1|.|TRBJ2-3|.
TGCGCCAGCAGCTTGGTGCCAGATGGGAGAGATACGCAGTATTTT
CASSLVPDGRDTQYF
>TRBV5-1|.|TRBJ2-5|.
TGCGCCAGCAGCCCTCTATGGGGGGAAAGGGAGACCCAGTACTTC
CASSPLWGERETQYF
>TRBV5-4|.|TRBJ2-1|TRBD2
TGTGCCAGCAGCGGAGGGACTAGCGGGAGTAATGAGCAGTTCTTC
CASSGGTSGSNEQFF
>TRBV18|.|TRBJ2-3|TRBD1
TGTGCCAGCTCCCGACAGGGGTTAGTTACAGATACGCAGTATTTT
CASSRQGLVTDTQYF
>TRBV30|.|TRBJ2-7|TRBD2
TGTGCCTGGAGTGTGGGAGGGAGCTCCTACGAGCAGTACTTC
CAWSVGGSSYEQYF
>TRBV5-1|.|TRBJ2-1|TRBD1
TGCGCCAGCAGACAGGGGGCTTACAATGAGCAGTTCTTC
CASRQGAYNEQFF
>TRBV27|.|TRBJ1-2|.
TGTGCCAGCAGCTGGGGCGTGGGCTATGGCTACACCTTC
CASSWGVGYGYTF
>TRBV27|.|TRBJ2-1|TRBD2
TGTGCCAGCAGTCCGGGGACTAGCGGGGCCTACAATGAGCAGTTCTTC
CASSPGTSGAYNEQFF
>TRBV5-4|.|TRBJ2-2|.
TGTGCCAGCAGTCCCGGGTGGGGGGTTAACACCGGGGAGCTGTTTTTT
CASSPGWGVNTGELFF
>TRBV10-2|.|TRBJ2-1|.
TGCGCCAGCAGTGATACCAATACCGGGTCTATCGTCCATGAGCAGTTCTTC
CASSDTNTGSIVHEQFF
>TRBV25-1|.|TRBJ2-7|.
TGTGCCAGCAGATGGGACAACGAGCAGTACTTC
CASRWDNEQYF
>TRBV10-3|once|TRBJ1-2|.
TGTGCCATCAGACCAAAGGGGGATAGGTATGGCTACACCTTC
CAIRPKGDRYGYTF
>TRBV14|.|TRBJ1-1|.
TGTGCCAGCAGCCAAGTAGGGGGGGGCCCCCCGAACACTGAAGCTTTCTTT
CASSQVGGGPPNTEAFF
>TRBV7-9|.|TRBJ2-7|TRBD1
TGTGCCAGCAGCTCGTCGGGACAGGCAACCTACGAGCAGTACTTC
CASSSSGQATYEQYF
>TRBV4-1|.|TRBJ1-3|.
TGCGCCAGCAGCCAAGTAATGGTGGACGGGAACTCTGGAAACACCATATATTTT
CASSQVMVDGNSGNTIYF
>TRBV27|.|TRBJ2-7|.
TGTGCCAGCAGTTCGGGGACATTCTACGAGCAGTACTTC
CASSSGTFYEQYF
>TRBV18|.|TRBJ2-3|.
TGTGCCAGCTCACCCCCCGTAGTAGCGGCATCAGATACGCAGTATTTT
CASSPPVVAASDTQYF
>TRBV28|.|TRBJ1-1|.
TGTGCCAGCAGTGACGTTGACTGGAACACTGAAGCTTTCTTT
CASSDVDWNTEAFF
>TRBV5-8|.|TRBJ1-2|.
TGTGCCAGCAGCCATTTCCCGCTGCGTCGAAACTATGGCTACACCTTC
CASSHFPLRRNYGYTF
>TRBV4-2|once|TRBJ1-2|.
TGTGCCAGCAGCGGACGTGCGGGGGAAGGGGACTATGGCTACACCTTC
CASSGRAGEGDYGYTF
>TRBV28|.|TRBJ2-3|TRBD1
TGTGCCAGCAGAAAGGACAGGTCCGGGGATACGCAGTATTTT
CASRKDRSGDTQYF
>TRBV20-1|.|TRBJ1-4|.
TGCAGTGCTAGGGAGGAGCGAAAACTGTTTTTT
CSAREERKLFF
>TRBV28|.|TRBJ2-1|TRBD2
TGTGCCAGCAGGGGGCTAGCGGCCGTCTCCTACAATGAGCAGTTCTTC
CASRGLAAVSYNEQFF
>TRBV5-1|.|TRBJ2-1|TRBD2
TGCGCCAGCAGCTCCGGGACTAGCGGGAGGGCTGAGCAGTTCTTC
CASSSGTSGRAEQFF
>TRBV25-1|.|TRBJ1-1|TRBD1
TGTGCCAGCAGGGAGACAGGGTATAGGACTGAAGCTTTCTTT
CASRETGYRTEAFF
>TRBV7-9|.|TRBJ2-7|.
TGTGCCAGCAGGCAAGGGAGGCAGGGCTACGAGCAGTACTTC
CASRQGRQGYEQYF
>TRBV6-5|.|TRBJ2-7|.
TGTGCCAGCAGTTCTCCCTACGAGCAGTACTTC
CASSSPYEQYF
>TRBV28|.|TRBJ1-2|.
TGTGCCAGCAGTTTAAGAGGGTTCGTGGGCTATGGCTACACCTTC
CASSLRGFVGYGYTF
>TRBV7-3|.|TRBJ2-7|TRBD2
TGTGCCAGCAGCTTATGGGGTAGCGGGAGGGGTTCCTACGAGCAGTACTTC
CASSLWGSGRGSYEQYF
>TRBV5-8|.|TRBJ2-5|TRBD2
TGTGCCAGCAGCTTGGTTCTGCGGGGGGCTAGGGGAGAGACCCAGTACTTC
CASSLVLRGARGETQYF
>TRBV27|few|TRBJ1-1|.
TGTGCCAGCAGTGTGAACAACCCGAACACTGAAGCTTTCTTT
CASSVNNPNTEAFF